Here is one T cell receptor (beta chain) with its context. Its antigen is currently not known. No base quality information exists; no much larger clone differs at one position. The data belong to a study of regulatory dendritic cells for organ transplantation (dated by TCRdb to about 2017). In terms of the full investigation: TCRbeta repertoires were sequenced from sorted naive and memory CD4+ and CD8+ T cells before and after allostimulation with regulatory or mature dendritic cells.

Points the paper makes about the study in general: Of the resting subsets, memory CD8+ T cells had the largest number of alloreactive TCR clonotypes. Highly diverse repertoires were observed in naive CD4+ and CD8+ T cells, whereas lower diversity was observed in memory cells, and the most oligoclonal repertoires were found in memory CD8+ cells. In both subjects, allostimulation led to expansion of memory CD8+ clones, though the expansion induced by regulatory dendritic cells appeared to be more limited than that induced by mature dendritic cells. Only a couple of subjects were sequenced, and considerable between-individual heterogeneity in the alloreactive memory CD8+ T cell pool was noted by the authors.

Relative to germline, V is 0 bases shorter and J is 4 bases shorter, with 21 bases between their ends. CDR1 is given as LGHNA and CDR2 as YNFKEQ, both from the germline V gene. The CDR3 starts with the cysteine, ends with the phenylalanine, and has 18 residues. Only CDR3 DNA is held: 54 bases, read in frame from base 1. A multiplexed two-step PCR with Vbeta-specific forward primers and Jbeta-specific reverse primers was used to amplify the TCRbeta CDR3 regions. Through the immunoSEQ service, the TCRbeta libraries were run on an Illumina instrument for sequencing. On the study's bioinformatics: V, D and J genes were assigned using IMGT annotation, and counts were corrected for multiplex PCR bias using synthetic CDR3 analogues. Repertoire clonality was computed in the immunoSEQ Analyzer as one minus normalized Shannon entropy. Fisher's exact test with Benjamini-Hochberg false discovery rate control was used to define clonal expansion, with two-tailed P<0.01. TCRdb provides this immuneACCESS table in a form limited to in-frame rearrangements. Some clones are lacking; in checked studies, under half of them reflect an unresolved V gene, and why the rest are absent is not known. V and J calls and clone size come straight from that table; D and trimming were deduced from the DNA. The sample table lists more than 5,500 clones, around three fifths of them with a count of one. In total, the top ten clones hold over 9.5% of the sample.

Naive T cells were sorted as CD45RA+ and memory T cells as CD45RO+ CD4+ or CD8+ cells by FACS. The T cells used for TCR sequencing were obtained from two healthy control subjects. Unstimulated sorted T cell subsets were used as baseline controls for the mixed lymphocyte reactions. The Qiagen DNeasy Blood & Tissue Kit was used for extraction of genomic DNA. Sequencing was done on a sample of memory CD8+ T cells from blood. Taken with the paper, the label for cell subset or site translates to: CD45RO+ memory T cells. The origin of this receptor is a human donor in good health. The chain links TRBV4-2 with TRBJ1-2; the D gene is perhaps TRBD1, on 5 matching bases. CDR3 loop: CASSQEFRGKGFLYGYTF. Here is the DNA: TGTGCCAGCAGCCAAGAGTTCCGGGGGAAAGGTTTTCTCTATGGCTACACCTTC.